The clone carrying this T cell receptor (beta chain) was seen only a few times. The TCR library protocol attached unique molecular identifiers to the individual cDNA molecules. TCRdb passed the 5' RACE reads through MiXCR, listing each CDR3 protein once. This table holds some 77,000 distinct CDR3 sequences, 5% found once. Trimming pared 4 bases from V and 5 bases from J, leaving 11 bases between. Germline V gives CDR1 MGHRA, CDR2 YSYEKL. This CDR3 region has 13 residues. The sample belongs to a study of early T cells in non-severe SARS-CoV-2 infection. In the study overall: Sequencing of bulk RNA from unsorted whole blood was done, without chain pairing.

The sequencing used whole blood, collected at baseline. This chain connects TRBV4-1 to TRBJ2-5; D is unresolved. The clonotype comes from an adult who was a healthcare worker with PCR-confirmed SARS-CoV-2 infection or an uninfected control (not recorded which). The DNA of the CDR3 is TGCGCCAGCAGCCTGGGGTTCGGGGAGACCCAGTACTTC. Protein product: CASSLGFGETQYF.